The 16 T cell receptor beta chains listed next were all sequenced from one sample in a study of T cell responses to AZD1222 COVID-19 vaccine. Sequencing was performed with immunoSEQ multiplex PCR; in TCRdb, only in-frame clones are kept and a portion is missing. The table includes 180,000 or so clones, about 88% detected once. The source was peripheral blood, collected 28 days after the second AZD1222 dose. The receptors were sampled from an adult who received the AZD1222 COVID-19 vaccine.

The genes are TRBV6-6 and TRBJ2-5; D is perhaps TRBD2 (5 bases). The V end lost 0 bases, the J end lost 5 bases, and 16 bases lay between the germline ends. The CDR3 is 16 residues long. Germline V lookup: CDR1 MNHNY, CDR2 SVGAGI (reference sequence). This chain's CDR3 is CASSYSPGKGVETQYF. The CDR3 nucleotides are TGTGCCAGCAGTTACTCCCCGGGGAAGGGCGTGGAGACCCAGTACTTC.

The chain links TRBV4-3 to TRBJ2-1; D possibly corresponds to TRBD1 (5 bases). Germline V gives CDR1 LGHNA, CDR2 YSLEER. Trimming removed 1 base at V and 10 bases at J, with 11 bases between. This CDR3 is 13 amino acids long. CDR3 in amino acids: CASSQGGSWEQFF. CDR3 in DNA: TGCGCCAGCAGCCAAGGGGGCAGTTGGGAGCAGTTCTTC.

This rearrangement joins TRBV20-1 to TRBJ2-3; possibly TRBD2 for D (5 bases). V lost 6 bases, J lost 6 bases, and 7 bases lay in between. The V gene's germline CDR1 is DFQATT and CDR2 SNEGSKA (reference sequence). This CDR3 comprises 10 residues. This chain's CDR3 is CSAWRDTQYF. CDR3 bases: TGCAGTGCATGGAGGGATACGCAGTATTTT.

The V and J genes are TRBV6-6 and TRBJ1-2, with a tentative D call TRBD1 (6 bases). Germline CDR1 MNHNY, CDR2 SVGAGI (reference sequence). With 4 bases removed from V and 8 bases from J, the gap between germline ends came to 20 bases. The CDR3 extends over 15 amino acids. The CDR3, as DNA: TGTGCCAGCAGTTCTTCCGGGACACCCGGGTCCGGCTACACCTTC. Amino acid sequence: CASSSSGTPGSGYTF.

The rearrangement joins TRBV18 to TRBJ2-2; 10 nucleotides agree with TRBD1. Germline CDR1 reads KGHSH; CDR2 reads LQKENI. This CDR3 has 14 residues. V lost 6 bases to trimming and J lost 5 bases; unmatched junction nucleotides: 3. CDR3 region: CASSLDRGTGELFF. Here the CDR3 DNA reads TGTGCCAGCTCGCTGGACAGGGGGACCGGGGAGCTGTTTTTT.

This clone has a single count. The genes are TRBV6-5 and TRBJ2-1; D unclear. The ends were cut back, 2 bases at V and 0 bases at J, with 11 bases in the middle. This CDR3 contains 16 residues. The V gene's germline CDR1 is MNHEY and CDR2 SVGAGI. CDR3 in DNA: TGTGCCAGCAGTTACCGCCCCGTGAGCTCCTACAATGAGCAGTTCTTC. Translated: CASSYRPVSSYNEQFF.

The V gene is TRBV18, the J gene TRBJ2-7, with TRBD1 matching 11 bases. The CDR3 sequence is 15 residues long. The V and J ends lost 5 bases and 6 bases, in that order; junction bases with no gene match: 9. CDR1 is KGHSH, CDR2 LQKENI, per germline. The CDR3 bases are TGTGCCAGCTCAGCATCTTGGACAGGGGGCGCCGAGCAGTACTTC. Its translation: CASSASWTGGAEQYF.

V usage is TRBV10-2 and J usage is TRBJ2-7, with no clear D. Germline values: CDR1 WSHSY, CDR2 SAAADI. V lost 2 bases, J lost 8 bases, and 10 bases lay in between. This CDR3 comprises 12 residues. The CDR3 here is CASSEIQNKQYF. The CDR3 nucleotides are TGCGCCAGCAGTGAGATCCAGAACAAGCAGTACTTC.

The rearrangement joins TRBV18 to TRBJ1-2, with D uncertain. The V gene lost 3 bases and the J gene lost 5 bases, with 13 bases spanning the gap. This CDR3 contains 14 residues. Germline-derived CDR1 and CDR2 are KGHSH and LQKENI. The CDR3 region is CASSPPSGIYGYTF. The CDR3 DNA sequence: TGTGCCAGCTCACCCCCCTCCGGGATTTATGGCTACACCTTC.

V is TRBV28 and J is TRBJ2-3; 11 bases fit TRBD2. The CDR3 covers 14 residues. Germline assignment: CDR1 MDHEN and CDR2 SYDVKM. V trimming: 7 bases; J trimming: 7 bases; junction bases outside the gene matches: 7. The CDR3 loop is CASKVSGRDYTQYF. CDR3 nucleotide sequence: TGTGCCAGCAAAGTTAGCGGGAGGGATTATACGCAGTATTTT.

The chain is built from TRBV12-3 or TRBV12-4 and TRBJ2-7; D gene ambiguous. This CDR3 has 12 amino acids. V was trimmed by 1 base and J by 9 bases, leaving 10 bases between them. CDR3 sequence reads: CASSLELRGQYF. Written as DNA, the CDR3 is TGTGCCAGCAGTTTAGAACTGCGCGGGCAGTACTTC.

This chain joins TRBV5-6 and TRBJ1-5; TRBD1 might be the D (5 bases). The V and J ends lost 4 bases and 3 bases respectively, with 17 bases between them. In germline, CDR1 is SGHDT, CDR2 YYEEEE. The CDR3 is made up of 16 amino acids. The CDR3 sequence is CASSPFRAGPNQPQHF. The CDR3 coding sequence is TGTGCCAGCAGCCCCTTCAGGGCAGGGCCCAATCAGCCCCAGCATTTT.

The chain recombines TRBV12-3 or TRBV12-4 with TRBJ2-3, with D hard to call. Deletions cut 7 bases from V and 0 bases from J, with 2 bases between. The CDR3 is 11 residues long. CDR3 nucleotides: TGTGCCAGCAAGAGCACAGATACGCAGTATTTT. Translation: CASKSTDTQYF.

The chain recombines TRBV27 with TRBJ2-3, with 9 bases aligning to TRBD1. J gave up 3 bases and V 3 bases, and 4 bases lay outside the gene matches. CDR3 length equals 15 residues. Per germline, CDR1 MNHEY and CDR2 SMNVEV (reference sequence). CDR3 sequence reads: CASSLGQGRTDTQYF. Here the CDR3 DNA reads TGTGCCAGCAGTTTGGGACAGGGCAGGACAGATACGCAGTATTTT.

J is TRBJ1-1 and V is TRBV11-1; D is unresolved. Trimming shortened V by 2 bases and J by 4 bases, and 11 bases separated the two germline ends. The CDR3 has 14 residues. Per germline, CDR1 SGHAT and CDR2 FQDESV (reference sequence). Here the CDR3 DNA reads TGTGCCAGCAGCTTAAGGCAGCCCACCACTGAAGCTTTCTTT. Its protein product is CASSLRQPTTEAFF.

This clone has a single count. The DNA of the CDR3 is TGTGCCAGCAGTTCCACTAGCTTGGTCGAGCAGTACTTC. This sequence encodes CASSSTSLVEQYF. This chain uses TRBV6-2 or TRBV6-3 with TRBJ2-7, with D possibly matching TRBD2 (6 bases). The CDR3 consists of 13 residues. Germline V gives CDR1 MNHEY, CDR2 SVGEGT. V lost 4 bases to trimming and J lost 6 bases, with 13 bases between them.